Below are 4 T cell receptor beta chains sequenced from a single sample in a study of blood T cell repertoires in COVID-19. The data were produced by immunoSEQ multiplex PCR, yet TCRdb's version contains in-frame clones alone and is incomplete. The table shows some 50,000 clones, with around 88% occurring only once. The material sequenced was peripheral blood. These receptors came from a human donor in a cohort sampled during active COVID-19.

This rearrangement joins TRBV6-4 to TRBJ2-2, with 8 bases fitting TRBD1. This CDR3 is 14 amino acids long. Unmatched junction bases numbered 7, after V lost 7 bases and J lost 6 bases. CDR1 MRHNA and CDR2 SNTAGT come from the germline V gene. This chain's CDR3 is CASTLAGGSGELFF. For the CDR3, the DNA is TGTGCCAGCACGCTGGCAGGGGGCTCCGGGGAGCTGTTTTTT.

This clone was counted a few times. The chain is built from TRBV10-1 and TRBJ1-1; tentative D call: TRBD1 (6 bases). V was shortened by 8 bases and J by 1 base, with 11 bases between the two germline ends. Germline V gives CDR1 WNHNN, CDR2 SYGVQD (reference sequence). This CDR3 region has 13 residues. CDR3 sequence (DNA): TGCGCCAGCTCTAACAGGGAGAACACTGAAGCTTTCTTT. Amino acid sequence: CASSNRENTEAFF.

This clone was picked up a small number of times. The rearrangement links TRBV10-1 to TRBJ1-2, with no clear D. Trimming cost V 2 bases and J 7 bases, with 11 bases left between them. This CDR3 contains 13 residues. Germline V gene sequence: CDR1 WNHNN, CDR2 SYGVQD (reference sequence). The CDR3 is CASSEGELAGYTF. CDR3 in DNA: TGCGCCAGCAGTGAGGGGGAGCTGGCTGGCTACACCTTC.

This chain links TRBV11-3 with TRBJ2-1, with TRBD2 matching 9 bases. The CDR3 is made up of 14 amino acids. CDR1 and CDR2 (germline): SGHNT, YENEEA. The V gene end was trimmed by 5 bases and the J gene end by 4 bases; junction bases not matched to a gene: 3. CDR3 DNA: TGTGCCAGCAGCCTGACTAGCGGTTACAATGAGCAGTTCTTC. This gives the protein CASSLTSGYNEQFF.